This is a list of T cell receptor beta chains from one sample in a study of blood T cells in healthy people across ages. MiXCR was run by TCRdb on the 5' RACE reads, yielding one entry per CDR3 protein. This sample has about 800,000 distinct CDR3 sequences, with 25% found just once. These data were also reused for a study on T cells of mothers and their children.

Sequencing input: blood. These receptors came from a boy younger than 18 in good health. Each CDR3 is given with its conserved first and last residue. The order of the fields is J gene, V gene, D gene, clone size, CDR3 DNA, CDR3 protein. D genes are given only for firm matches. The size of a clone is reported for some rows only, either as once, few or many, or as a class for expanded clones.

TRBJ2-5 TRBV5-1 TRBD1 few TGCGCCAGCAGACAGGGGGGAACCCAAGAGACCCAGTACTTC CASRQGGTQETQYF
TRBJ2-7 TRBV2 NA NA TGTGCCAGCAGGGACCCGGGGCGAGGCGACGAGCAGTACTTC CASRDPGRGDEQYF
TRBJ2-7 TRBV7-6 NA few TGTGCCAGCAGCAACCACCCCACGTCCGAGCAGTACTTC CASSNHPTSEQYF
TRBJ1-5 TRBV27 NA few TGTGCCAGCAGTCTAAGCCTCCGACATGCGGGTCAGCCCCAGCATTTT CASSLSLRHAGQPQHF
TRBJ2-5 TRBV20-1 NA NA TGCAGTGCTGACGCGCAGGCGAAGTACCAAGAGACCCAGTACTTC CSADAQAKYQETQYF
TRBJ2-1 TRBV5-1 NA NA TGCGCCAGCAGCCCCTATAGAGACAATGAGCAGTTCTTC CASSPYRDNEQFF
TRBJ2-1 TRBV28 TRBD2 NA TGTGCCAGCAGTACCATAGCGGGAGGGGTGCTTGAGCAGTTCTTC CASSTIAGGVLEQFF
TRBJ1-1 TRBV19 NA NA TGTGCCAGTAGTATTGCCGGACCCTACACTGAAGCTTTCTTT CASSIAGPYTEAFF
TRBJ1-4 TRBV20-1 NA few TGCAGTTCCCAAGGGGTGCAAGAAAAACTGTTTTTT CSSQGVQEKLFF
TRBJ2-7 TRBV20-1 TRBD2 NA TGCAGTGCCCGGGGACTAGCGGGGGACAGGTACGAGCAGTACTTC CSARGLAGDRYEQYF
TRBJ1-1 TRBV3-1 NA NA TGTGCCAGCAGCTCCCAGGGATTCGGCACTGAAGCTTTCTTT CASSSQGFGTEAFF
TRBJ1-2 TRBV28 NA NA TGTGCCAGCAGCCACGCCGGAGACGGATTCTATGGCTACACCTTC CASSHAGDGFYGYTF
TRBJ2-5 TRBV3-1 NA few TGTGCCAGCAGCCAAGTGGGCCAGGGGAAGGAGACCCAGTACTTC CASSQVGQGKETQYF
TRBJ2-7 TRBV5-6 NA NA TGTGCCAGCAGCACGAGGGCCACCGGGCTCTCCGAGCAGTACTTC CASSTRATGLSEQYF
TRBJ1-4 TRBV4-3 NA NA TGCGCCGGCAGCCAAGATCTCGGCGAAAAACTGTTTTTT CAGSQDLGEKLFF
TRBJ1-4 TRBV7-2 NA NA TGTGCCAGCACCCTTGACCCTTCAACTAATGAAAAACTGTTTTTT CASTLDPSTNEKLFF
TRBJ2-1 TRBV29-1 TRBD1 NA TGCAGCGTCCAAGACAGGGGGCTCAACAATGAGCAGTTCTTC CSVQDRGLNNEQFF
TRBJ1-2 TRBV20-1 NA NA TGCAGTGCTAGTTTAGCTAACTATGGCTACACCTTC CSASLANYGYTF
TRBJ1-2 TRBV20-1 NA few TGCAGTGCTAGAGATGGAGTACAGCTAGGCTACACCTTC CSARDGVQLGYTF
TRBJ1-2 TRBV4-3 TRBD1 NA TGCGCCAGCAGCCAGGACAGGCCCGGGGGTGACTATGGCTACACCTTC CASSQDRPGGDYGYTF
TRBJ2-7 TRBV7-9 TRBD2 few TGTGCCAGCAGCTCCAGGGAGGGGCGGTTCGACGAGCAGTACTTC CASSSREGRFDEQYF
TRBJ1-2 TRBV7-8 NA NA TGTGCCAGCAGCCCCGAGGGGCGGCTATATGGCTACACCTTC CASSPEGRLYGYTF
TRBJ2-5 TRBV28 TRBD2 NA TGTGCCAGCAAACTTATAGCGGGAGCTGGGGAAGAGACCCAGTACTTC CASKLIAGAGEETQYF
TRBJ2-5 TRBV19 TRBD1 few TGTGCCAGTAGTATGGGACAGCTCCAAGAGACCCAGTACTTC CASSMGQLQETQYF
TRBJ2-7 TRBV7-8 NA few TGTGCCAGCAGCTCATCCGGGACCGGGATGCCCTACGAGCAGTACTTC CASSSSGTGMPYEQYF
TRBJ1-2 TRBV6-5 NA NA TGTGCCAGCAGTTACTCTCGTGAGACCTATGGCTACACCTTC CASSYSRETYGYTF
TRBJ2-1 TRBV20-1 TRBD2 NA TGCAGTGTCCCACGGGGGGGCTCCCACAATGAGCAGTTCTTC CSVPRGGSHNEQFF
TRBJ2-7 TRBV11-1 TRBD1 NA TGTGCCAGCAGCGGAAGTACCGGGACAGGGGAGTGGCGGGAGAGCTCCTACGAGCAGTACTTC CASSGSTGTGEWRESSYEQYF
TRBJ2-1 TRBV20-1 NA NA TGCAGTGCTGGGCGAACGGGGGCAACAGAGCTGCAGTTCTTC CSAGRTGATELQFF
TRBJ1-1 TRBV27 NA NA TGTGCCAGCAGTTTATGGTCCGGGGCAGACACTGAAGCTTTCTTT CASSLWSGADTEAFF
TRBJ1-2 TRBV29-1 TRBD1 NA TGCAGCGCGGTATACCGACAGGGGGCAGCTCCTAACTATGGCTACACCTTC CSAVYRQGAAPNYGYTF